This T cell receptor beta chain was observed in a study of stem cell transplantation in POMP-related autoinflammatory disease. Study at large: Before transplant, CD4+ T cells skewed naive and CD8+ proportions were low. Through one year post-transplant, neutrophils and platelets were 100% of graft donor origin. Study-wide results and limits: Fewer unique TRB V-J gene pairings were identified in patients with PRAID.

PRAID combined immunodeficiency and autoinflammation. Clones were read by immunoSEQ multiplex PCR, and TCRdb kept only the in-frame ones, dropping some. The sample includes fewer than 5,000 clones, around 90% of them seen just once. Germline assignment: CDR1 WNHNN and CDR2 SYGVQD (reference sequence). The CDR3 sequence is 14 residues long. Trimming removed 4 bases from V and 4 bases from J, with 11 bases in between. A word on this clone: Antigen specificity is unknown.

The receptor's source is a human patient with POMP-related autoinflammation and immune dysregulation (PRAID). Some T cells may originate from the graft donor. Sequences were derived from CD8+ T cells from PBMCs, sampled after stem cell transplantation. This sequence joins TRBV10-1 and TRBJ1-5; the D gene is possibly TRBD1 (5 bases). As DNA, the CDR3 is TGCGCCAGCAGTGGACAGTCGTTTAATCAGCCCCAGCATTTT. Residues: CASSGQSFNQPQHF.